A selection of T cell receptor beta chains follows, all from one sample in a study of blood T cell repertoires in COVID-19. Here immunoSEQ multiplex PCR was the method, and the copy in TCRdb shows in-frame clones only, minus some. The sample lists 150,000 to 200,000 clones, around four fifths occurring once. Source material: peripheral blood. The receptors derive from a woman aged 55-69 years with acute or convalescent COVID-19. Both conserved end residues are part of each CDR3. Each record gives: clone size, V gene, J gene, D gene, CDR3 DNA, CDR3 protein. The D gene is left open where the match is weak. Clone size is shown for a subset of rows, as once, few, many or a class of expanded clone.

.	TRBV5-1	TRBJ1-1	TRBD1	TGCGCCAGCAGCGAACAGGGGTTTTTCGTGAACACTGAAGCTTTCTTT	CASSEQGFFVNTEAFF
.	TRBV4-3	TRBJ2-7	TRBD1	TGCGCCAGCAGCCAAGTCCGAGACAGGGTCTACGAGCAGTACTTC	CASSQVRDRVYEQYF
.	TRBV5-4	TRBJ2-3	.	TGTGCCAGCAGCACAGGGTTCACAGATACGCAGTATTTT	CASSTGFTDTQYF
.	TRBV30	TRBJ2-7	.	TGTGCCTGGAGTCCAACAAGTCCTCCCTACGAGCAGTACTTC	CAWSPTSPPYEQYF
.	TRBV5-1	TRBJ2-7	.	TGCGCCAGCAGTCGGACTGCCACTACCTACGAGCAGTACTTC	CASSRTATTYEQYF
.	TRBV2	TRBJ2-1	TRBD2	TGTGCCAGCACCTCCGGGACTAGTTCTTACAATGAGCAGTTCTTC	CASTSGTSSYNEQFF
.	TRBV19	TRBJ2-7	TRBD1	TGTGCCAGTAGTCCGAGGACAGGGGTCCAGTACGAGCAGTACTTC	CASSPRTGVQYEQYF
few	TRBV9	TRBJ1-5	.	TGTGCCAGCAGCCCCATAGGGGCGGACAATCAGCCCCAGCATTTT	CASSPIGADNQPQHF
.	TRBV27	TRBJ2-5	TRBD1	TGTGCCAGCAGTTCGGGAGACAGGGGGATGAGGTCAGAGACCCAGTACTTC	CASSSGDRGMRSETQYF
.	TRBV5-1	TRBJ1-2	TRBD1	TGCGCCAGCAGCTTCCAACAGGGGGATGGTGGCTACACCTTC	CASSFQQGDGGYTF
once	TRBV18	TRBJ2-3	TRBD1	TGTGCCAGCTCACCCCTTCGACAGGGGCGCACCACAGATACGCAGTATTTT	CASSPLRQGRTTDTQYF
.	TRBV9	TRBJ2-7	TRBD2	TGTGCCAGCAGCAGATACCCGGGACTAGCCTACGAGCAGTACTTC	CASSRYPGLAYEQYF
.	TRBV7-2	TRBJ2-1	TRBD2	TGTGCCAGCAGCTCTGCCCGGGACGGGGGGGCGTATGAGCAGTTCTTC	CASSSARDGGAYEQFF
.	TRBV20-1	TRBJ1-2	TRBD1	TGCAGTGCTAGTGCTGGGACAGGGGGAAATGGCTACACCTTC	CSASAGTGGNGYTF
.	TRBV27	TRBJ1-2	.	TGTGCCAGCTCCTCCGGGGGGCACGGCTACACCTTC	CASSSGGHGYTF
.	TRBV5-1	TRBJ1-5	TRBD1	TGCGCCAGCAGCTTCGGACAGGGGGCTGGTCAGCCCCAGCATTTT	CASSFGQGAGQPQHF
.	TRBV15	TRBJ1-6	TRBD1	TGTGCCACCAGCACCGGACAGGGGGCGAGATCACCCCTCCACTTT	CATSTGQGARSPLHF
.	TRBV27	TRBJ2-3	.	TGTGCCAGCAGAACCCCGGGGATCACAGATACGCAGTATTTT	CASRTPGITDTQYF
once	TRBV7-9	TRBJ1-5	.	TGTGCCAGCAGCTTAGGACTCGGCAATCAGCCCCAGCATTTT	CASSLGLGNQPQHF
.	TRBV6-5	TRBJ2-2	TRBD2	TGTGCCAGCAGTCTACTAGCGGGGGGCACCGGGGAGCTGTTTTTT	CASSLLAGGTGELFF
once	TRBV5-4	TRBJ1-2	TRBD1	TGTGCCAGCAGCATTGGACAGGCGGCGATCTATGGCTACACCTTC	CASSIGQAAIYGYTF
.	TRBV6-4	TRBJ1-5	.	TGTGCCAGCAGGGGACAAGGGTTTAGCAATCAGCCCCAGCATTTT	CASRGQGFSNQPQHF
once	TRBV10-1	TRBJ1-6	TRBD1	TGCGCCAGCAGAACCAACCCCTGGACAGGGAAGAATTCACCCCTCCACTTT	CASRTNPWTGKNSPLHF
.	TRBV24-1	TRBJ1-1	.	TGTGCCACCAGTGGCCTCAGGAACACTGAAGCTTTCTTT	CATSGLRNTEAFF
.	TRBV28	TRBJ1-6	.	TGTGCCAGCAGTTTAGAGACGGGAAATTCACCCCTCCACTTT	CASSLETGNSPLHF
.	TRBV28	TRBJ1-1	TRBD1	TGTGCCAGCAGTTTACAGGGGGCGGGTGACACTGAAGCTTTCTTT	CASSLQGAGDTEAFF